These T cell receptor beta chains were read from a single sample in a study of breast tumors, draining lymph nodes, adjacent tissues. Via MiXCR, TCRdb re-called the multiplex PCR reads, giving one row per CDR3 protein. The sample lists tens of thousands of distinct CDR3 sequences; roughly 39% were seen once. The material sequenced was breast tumor tissue. The receptors shown here come from a female donor with breast cancer. Some clones in this sample may be carry-over from other donors' samples. The CDR3 runs from the conserved cysteine through the conserved F or W. The order of the fields is J gene, clone size, D gene, V gene, CDR3 length, CDR3 protein, CDR3 DNA. D genes are given only for firm matches. Expanded clones are given a class, and other clones once, few, many or no size at all.

TRBJ2-2,many,NA,TRBV2,14,CASSSIEKTGELFF,TGTGCCAGCAGCTCCATCGAGAAGACCGGGGAGCTGTTTTTT
TRBJ1-2,many,NA,TRBV20-1,17,CSARPLAGGLPNYGYTF,TGCAGTGCTAGACCCCTGGCCGGGGGGCTCCCTAACTATGGCTACACCTTC
TRBJ2-1,many,NA,TRBV3-1,14,CASSQLTGWNEQFF,TGTGCCAGCAGTCAATTAACAGGGTGGAATGAGCAGTTCTTC
TRBJ2-1,many,NA,TRBV6-6,14,CASRPASSYNEQFF,TGTGCCAGCCGTCCTGCTAGCTCCTACAATGAGCAGTTCTTC
TRBJ1-2,NA,NA,TRBV24-1,14,CATSDSGTRPGYTF,TGTGCCACCAGTGATTCCGGGACGAGGCCCGGCTACACCTTC
TRBJ1-6,many,NA,TRBV5-8,15,CASSSTRNRDSPLHF,TGTGCCAGCAGCTCGACCAGGAACAGGGATTCACCCCTCCACTTT
TRBJ2-1,many,NA,TRBV7-3,14,CASSPSVEANEQFF,TGTGCCAGCAGCCCCTCGGTTGAGGCCAATGAGCAGTTCTTC
TRBJ1-3,many,NA,TRBV5-5,13,CASSGSSGNTIYF,TGTGCCAGCAGTGGTTCTTCTGGAAACACCATATATTTT
TRBJ1-2,NA,NA,TRBV28,14,CASRPAGRFYGYTF,TGTGCCAGCAGGCCAGCAGGGCGATTTTATGGCTACACCTTC
TRBJ2-5,many,NA,TRBV3-1,14,CASSDVGFLETQYF,TGTGCCAGCAGCGACGTAGGGTTTTTGGAGACCCAGTACTTC
TRBJ2-6,many,NA,TRBV11-1,13,CASSSLPGTLVTF,TGTGCCAGCAGCTCCCTCCCAGGGACCCTCGTGACTTTC
TRBJ1-1,NA,NA,TRBV6-1,13,CASSTTSNTEAFF,TGTGCCAGCTCGACGACCTCGAACACTGAAGCTTTCTTT
TRBJ2-2,NA,TRBD1,TRBV5-1,17,CASSSQAGTGGTGELFF,TGCGCCAGCAGCTCCCAAGCCGGGACAGGAGGTACCGGGGAGCTGTTTTTT
TRBJ2-7,NA,NA,TRBV30,12,CAWSAGTRSQYF,TGTGCCTGGAGTGCCGGGACACGATCCCAGTACTTC
TRBJ1-5,many,NA,TRBV20-1,15,CSASPGQLGNQPQHF,TGCAGTGCTAGCCCAGGACAGTTGGGCAATCAGCCCCAGCATTTT